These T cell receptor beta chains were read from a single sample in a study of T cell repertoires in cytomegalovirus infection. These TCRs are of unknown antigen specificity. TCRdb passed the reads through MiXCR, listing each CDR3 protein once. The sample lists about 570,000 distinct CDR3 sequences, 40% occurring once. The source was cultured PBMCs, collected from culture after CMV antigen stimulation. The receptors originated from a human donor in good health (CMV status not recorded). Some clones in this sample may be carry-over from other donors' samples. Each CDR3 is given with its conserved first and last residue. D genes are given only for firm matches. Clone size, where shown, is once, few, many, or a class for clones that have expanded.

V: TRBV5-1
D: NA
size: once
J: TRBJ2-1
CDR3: CASSYRAVGSIDEQFF
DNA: TGCGCCAGCAGCTATCGGGCCGTTGGGTCGATCGATGAGCAGTTCTTC

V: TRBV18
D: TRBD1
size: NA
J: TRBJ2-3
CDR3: CASSVWTGDTDTQYF
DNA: TGTGCCAGCTCAGTCTGGACAGGGGACACAGATACGCAGTATTTT

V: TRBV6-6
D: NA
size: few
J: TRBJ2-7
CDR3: CASTPWGATQYF
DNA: TGTGCCAGCACCCCTTGGGGGGCGACGCAGTACTTC

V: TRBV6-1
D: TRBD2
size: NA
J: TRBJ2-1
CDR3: CASSTGLAGDNEQFF
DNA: TGTGCCAGCAGTACCGGACTAGCGGGAGACAATGAGCAGTTCTTC

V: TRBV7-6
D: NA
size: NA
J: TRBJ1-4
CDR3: CASSLEGEELFF
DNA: TGTGCCAGCAGCTTAGAGGGTGAAGAACTGTTTTTT

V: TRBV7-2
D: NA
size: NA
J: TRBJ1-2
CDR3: CASRSKAGKQDGYTF
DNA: TGTGCCAGCAGGAGTAAAGCGGGTAAACAGGATGGCTACACCTTC

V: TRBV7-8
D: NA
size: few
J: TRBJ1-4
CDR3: CASSAEGEKLFF
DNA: TGTGCCAGCAGCGCGGAGGGAGAAAAACTGTTTTTT

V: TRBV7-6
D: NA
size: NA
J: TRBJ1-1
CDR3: CASSLRTLGTTEAFF
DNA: TGTGCCAGCAGCCTTCGGACACTTGGGACCACTGAAGCTTTCTTT

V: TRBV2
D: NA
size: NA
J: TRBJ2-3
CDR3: CASRRVPSPGDTQYF
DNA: TGTGCCAGCAGGAGAGTCCCTAGCCCGGGAGATACGCAGTATTTT

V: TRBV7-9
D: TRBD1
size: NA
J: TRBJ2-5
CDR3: CASSGDLGQAVSQETQYF
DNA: TGTGCCAGCAGCGGGGATCTCGGACAGGCTGTCTCCCAAGAGACCCAGTACTTC

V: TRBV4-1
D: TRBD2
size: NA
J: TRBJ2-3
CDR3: CASSQVGLAGGLDTQYF
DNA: TGCGCCAGCAGCCAAGTGGGATTGGCGGGAGGGTTAGATACGCAGTATTTT

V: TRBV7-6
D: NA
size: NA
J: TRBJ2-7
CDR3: CASSLAGGRDEQYF
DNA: TGTGCCAGCAGCTTAGCGGGGGGCCGCGACGAGCAGTACTTC

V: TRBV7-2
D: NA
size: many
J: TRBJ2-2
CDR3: CASSLMASATGELFF
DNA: TGTGCCAGCAGCTTAATGGCCAGCGCAACCGGGGAGCTGTTTTTT

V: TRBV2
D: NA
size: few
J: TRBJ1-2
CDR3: CASSEGTDYGYTF
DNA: TGTGCCAGCAGTGAAGGGACTGACTATGGCTACACCTTC

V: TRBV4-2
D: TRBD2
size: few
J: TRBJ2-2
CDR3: CASSLRLAGGPGGTGELFF
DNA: TGTGCCAGCAGCCTTCGACTAGCGGGGGGGCCGGGAGGGACCGGGGAGCTGTTTTTT

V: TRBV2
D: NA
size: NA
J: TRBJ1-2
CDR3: CASSEAGGPYGYTF
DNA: TGTGCCAGCAGTGAAGCTGGAGGGCCATATGGCTACACCTTC

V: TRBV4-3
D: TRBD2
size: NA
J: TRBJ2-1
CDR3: CASSQGRASSGPYNEQFF
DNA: TGCGCCAGCAGCCAAGGTAGGGCCTCTAGCGGCCCCTACAATGAGCAGTTCTTC

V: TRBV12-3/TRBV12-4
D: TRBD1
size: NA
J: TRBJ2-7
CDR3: CASSGPGGGRPIYEQYF
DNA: TGTGCCAGCAGTGGCCCAGGGGGCGGACGGCCAATCTACGAGCAGTACTTC

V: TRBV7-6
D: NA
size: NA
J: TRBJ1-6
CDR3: CASSPYGDNSPLHF
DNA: TGTGCCAGCAGCCCTTATGGGGATAATTCACCCCTCCACTTT

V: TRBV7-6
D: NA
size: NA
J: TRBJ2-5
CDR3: CASSLAPDGAQYF
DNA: TGTGCCAGCAGCTTAGCCCCCGATGGGGCCCAGTACTTC

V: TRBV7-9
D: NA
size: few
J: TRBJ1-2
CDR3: CASSLDYRGGHGYTF
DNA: TGTGCCAGCAGCTTAGATTATCGGGGGGGCCATGGCTACACCTTC

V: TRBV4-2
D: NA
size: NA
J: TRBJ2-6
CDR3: CASKRPGANVLTF
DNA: TGTGCCAGCAAACGTCCGGGGGCCAACGTCCTGACTTTC

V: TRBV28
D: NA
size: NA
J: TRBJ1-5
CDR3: CASSSPGLNQPQHF
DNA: TGTGCCAGCAGTTCACCGGGGCTCAATCAGCCCCAGCATTTT

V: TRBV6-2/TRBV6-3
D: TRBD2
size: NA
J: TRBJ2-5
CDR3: CASSYSSGGGSETQYF
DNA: TGTGCCAGCAGTTACTCGAGTGGTGGCGGGAGTGAGACCCAGTACTTC